The 16 T cell receptor beta chains given below trace back to one sample, sequenced in a study of PD-1 blockade in classical Hodgkin lymphoma. Clones were sequenced by immunoSEQ multiplex PCR, and TCRdb holds only the in-frame ones, with some missing. This table holds approximately 25,000 clones, about 83% found once. All patients experienced relapse after autologous stem cell transplantation, and brentuximab vedotin exposure was variable. The sequenced sample was peripheral blood mononuclear cells (PBMCs), obtained before the second cycle of nivolumab. The receptors shown here come from a human donor with classical Hodgkin lymphoma.

The chain links TRBV12-5 to TRBJ2-1, with D unclear. V was trimmed by 1 base and J by 8 bases, leaving 9 bases between them. The CDR3 is 13 residues long. Germline V lookup: CDR1 LGHNT, CDR2 FRNRAP. Here the CDR3 reads CASGLGFAYEQFF. The CDR3 coding sequence is TGTGCTAGTGGTTTGGGGTTTGCCTATGAGCAGTTCTTC.

In its sample, this clone was seen once. V usage is TRBV2 and J usage is TRBJ1-4, with 10 nucleotides matching TRBD1. Germline CDR1 reads SNHLY; CDR2 reads FYNNEI. The CDR3 is made up of 15 amino acids. V shed 4 bases and J 5 bases; nucleotides not matched to a gene: 4. The CDR3 is CASSGQGAGNEKLFF. CDR3 bases: TGTGCCAGCAGTGGACAGGGGGCAGGAAATGAAAAACTGTTTTTT.

This chain links TRBV21-1 with TRBJ1-2; the DNA was not used to check the table's D call, TRBD1. TRBV21-1 is an annotated pseudogene. There are 16 residues in the CDR3. CDR3 nucleotide sequence: TGTGCCAGCAGCAAAGAAAAACGACAGGGTACAATTGGCTACACCTTC. Amino acid sequence: CASSKEKRQGTIGYTF.

The chain links TRBV5-1 to TRBJ1-3; TRBD1 matches 8 bases. The CDR3 loop spans 15 amino acids. The V segment lost 4 bases and the J segment 0 bases; nucleotides outside the gene matches: 3. Germline CDR1 is SGHRS and CDR2 is YFSETQ. Here the CDR3 reads CASSGGQASGNTIYF. The CDR3 bases are TGCGCCAGCAGCGGGGGACAGGCCTCTGGAAACACCATATATTTT.

The chain couples TRBV19 to TRBJ2-7, with TRBD1 matching over 8 bases. CDR3 length: 14 amino acids. V shed 5 bases and J 2 bases; nucleotides not matched to a gene: 5. Germline CDR1 reads LNHDA; CDR2 reads SQIVND (reference sequence). The CDR3 DNA reads as TGTGCCAGTAGTCCTCGACAGGGGACCTACGAGCAGTACTTC. This translates into CASSPRQGTYEQYF. Complete variable domain (other parts from reference TRBV19 and TRBJ2-7): DGGITQSPKYLFRKEGQNVTLSCEQNLNHDAMYWYRQDPGQGLRLIYYSQIVNDFQKGDIAEGYSVSREKKESFPLTVTSAQKNPTAFYLCASSPRQGTYEQYFGPGTRLTVT.

The rearrangement joins TRBV13 to TRBJ2-3; 15 positions agree with TRBD2. Germline-derived CDR1 and CDR2 are PRHDT and FYEKMQ (reference sequence). The CDR3 runs 19 residues. Trimming removed 5 bases from V and 0 bases from J; junction bases left unmatched: 9. CDR3 bases: TGTGCCAGCAGCCGGGGACTAGCGGGAGGTAAACCCAGCACAGATACGCAGTATTTT. This sequence encodes CASSRGLAGGKPSTDTQYF.

V is TRBV9 and J is TRBJ2-1; TRBD2 is a possible D gene (5 bases). Germline V gene lookup returns CDR1 SGDLS and CDR2 YYNGEE. This CDR3 comprises 15 residues. The V end was cut by 4 bases, the J end by 5 bases, with 16 bases between. CDR3: CASSFSGIKNNEQFF. The CDR3 coding sequence is TGTGCCAGCAGCTTTTCCGGGATTAAAAACAATGAGCAGTTCTTC.

The rearrangement links TRBV29-1 to TRBJ2-1; tentatively, D is TRBD2 (7 bases). The CDR3 contains 19 residues. Trimming cost V 5 bases and J 6 bases, with 32 bases left between them. Germline loops: CDR1 SQVTM, CDR2 ANQGSEA. CDR3 protein: CSVWPAGVSEGGPSNEQFF. As DNA, the CDR3 is TGCAGCGTTTGGCCCGCAGGGGTCAGCGAGGGAGGGCCCTCCAATGAGCAGTTCTTC.

The V gene is TRBV7-3, the J gene TRBJ2-1; 10 nucleotides agree with TRBD2. Germline lookup yields CDR1 SGHTA and CDR2 FQGTGA. V lost 4 bases to trimming and J lost 5 bases; unmatched junction nucleotides: 8. This CDR3 is 16 amino acids long. The CDR3 protein is CASSSYSGRPHNEQFF. The CDR3 nucleotides read TGTGCCAGCAGCTCCTATAGCGGGAGGCCGCACAATGAGCAGTTCTTC.

The rearrangement links TRBV5-1 to TRBJ2-3; possible D gene TRBD1, 6 bases. V dropped 4 bases and J dropped 0 bases, with 12 bases sitting between them. Germline CDR1 and CDR2: SGHRS and YFSETQ. CDR3 length: 15 residues. The CDR3 DNA reads as TGCGCCAGCAGCCTACAGGGCTCTAGCACAGATACGCAGTATTTT. Protein sequence: CASSLQGSSTDTQYF.

This clone was seen a single time. This sequence joins TRBV4-1 and TRBJ1-4; D ambiguous. Germline CDR1 reads MGHRA; CDR2 reads YSYEKL. V lost 4 bases and J lost 0, with 12 bases in between. The CDR3 length is 16 residues. The CDR3: CASSLLPAATNEKLFF. The CDR3 bases are TGCGCCAGCAGCCTTCTACCGGCTGCAACTAATGAAAAACTGTTTTTT.

This chain links TRBV9 with TRBJ1-3; D is perhaps TRBD1 (5 bases). The CDR3 contains 15 residues. Germline V gives CDR1 SGDLS, CDR2 YYNGEE. Between the trimmed V and J ends, which lost 3 bases and 0 bases, there was a span of 10 bases. CDR3 loop: CASSGDSNSGNTIYF. CDR3 DNA: TGTGCCAGCAGCGGAGACAGCAACTCTGGAAACACCATATATTTT.

V usage is TRBV2 and J usage is TRBJ2-5, with D perhaps TRBD2 (5 bases). Trimming pared 5 bases from V and 5 bases from J, leaving 12 bases between. The CDR3 length is 13 residues. Germline V gives CDR1 SNHLY, CDR2 FYNNEI. CDR3 amino acids: CASSSGLGETQYF. CDR3 nucleotide sequence: TGTGCCAGCAGTTCTGGACTCGGGGAGACCCAGTACTTC.

The rearrangement uses TRBV2 and TRBJ1-1; 8 bases are shared with TRBD1. This CDR3 contains 15 residues. Germline V lookup: CDR1 SNHLY, CDR2 FYNNEI. V gave up 1 base and J gave up 2 bases; unmatched junction bases: 3. In DNA, the CDR3 is TGTGCCAGCAGTGAAGGCAGGGGGCAAAACACTGAAGCTTTCTTT. It encodes CASSEGRGQNTEAFF.

V and J are TRBV28 and TRBJ1-1; D is undetermined. Trimming pared 4 bases from V and 3 bases from J, leaving 9 bases between. CDR1 is MDHEN and CDR2 is SYDVKM in the germline V gene. The CDR3 spans 13 residues. The CDR3 here is CASSSPQYTEAFF. CDR3 bases: TGTGCCAGCAGTTCCCCGCAGTACACTGAAGCTTTCTTT.

The V gene is TRBV5-6, the J gene TRBJ2-3; D gene unclear. The CDR3 covers 13 residues. Trimming removed 1 base from V and 6 bases from J, with 9 bases in between. Germline-derived CDR1 and CDR2 are SGHDT and YYEEEE. The chain's CDR3 is CASSLFGSDTQYF. The DNA for the CDR3 is TGTGCCAGCAGCTTGTTCGGGTCGGATACGCAGTATTTT.